One and the same sample provided the 19 T cell receptor beta chains below, sequenced in a study of blood T cell repertoires in COVID-19. Sequencing was performed with immunoSEQ multiplex PCR; in TCRdb, only in-frame clones are kept and a portion is missing. The sample lists tens of thousands of clones, around 86% occurring once. The specimen was peripheral blood. Receptors were obtained from a human donor in a cohort sampled during active COVID-19.

The rearrangement uses TRBV27 and TRBJ1-1; 9 nucleotides align to TRBD1. There are 15 residues in the CDR3. V shed 5 bases, J shed 1 base, and the junction held 5 bases outside the gene matches. Germline CDR1 and CDR2: MNHEY and SMNVEV (reference sequence). In DNA form, the CDR3 reads TGTGCCAGCAGTATCTGGGGACAGGGGAACACTGAAGCTTTCTTT. Translation gives CASSIWGQGNTEAFF.

The V call is TRBV6-5, the J call TRBJ1-1; TRBD1 aligns across 8 bases. The CDR3 consists of 13 residues. Germline CDR1 is MNHEY and CDR2 is SVGAGI. The V segment lost 2 bases and the J segment 4 bases; nucleotides outside the gene matches: 0. The CDR3 DNA is TGTGCCAGCAGTTACGGACAGGGCACTGAAGCTTTCTTT. It codes for CASSYGQGTEAFF.

This chain uses TRBV4-1 with TRBJ1-2; D not resolved. The CDR3 has 15 amino acids. Trimming cost V 0 bases and J 4 bases, with 12 bases left between them. CDR1 is MGHRA, CDR2 YSYEKL, per germline. CDR3 nucleotide sequence: TGCGCCAGCAGCCAAGATATTTTGAACAGCTATGGCTACACCTTC. It translates to CASSQDILNSYGYTF.

The V and J genes are TRBV5-4 and TRBJ2-7; D is perhaps TRBD1 (6 bases). The germline gives CDR1 SGHNT, CDR2 YYREEE (reference sequence). The CDR3 is 14 amino acids. V gave up 3 bases and J gave up 3 bases, with 13 bases separating them. The CDR3 sequence: CASSWGRGNYEQYF. The CDR3 DNA reads as TGTGCCAGCAGCTGGGGGCGAGGAAACTACGAGCAGTACTTC.

The V gene is TRBV10-3, the J gene TRBJ1-2; 8 bases agree with TRBD1. Germline-derived CDR1 and CDR2 are ENHRY and SYGVKD. CDR3 size: 14 residues. Trimming cost V 6 bases and J 8 bases; bases outside gene matches: 11. CDR3 sequence reads: CAISPNGQGEGYTF. As DNA, the CDR3 is TGTGCCATCAGCCCCAATGGACAGGGAGAAGGCTACACCTTC.

This clone appeared a single time. The rearrangement joins TRBV9 to TRBJ1-5; D gene unclear. Germline CDR1 is SGDLS and CDR2 is YYNGEE. V was trimmed by 0 bases and J by 3 bases, leaving 4 bases between them. The CDR3 has 13 amino acids. The CDR3 DNA follows: TGTGCCAGCAGCGTAGACAACAATCAGCCCCAGCATTTT. This encodes CASSVDNNQPQHF.

The V call is TRBV2, the J call TRBJ1-3; D gene ambiguous. Germline V gives CDR1 SNHLY, CDR2 FYNNEI. CDR3 length: 15 residues. Trimming cost V 0 bases and J 4 bases, with 10 bases left between them. This chain's CDR3 is CASSEAQGRGNTIYF. The CDR3 nucleotides are TGTGCCAGCAGTGAAGCGCAAGGGAGAGGAAACACCATATATTTT.

The chain uses TRBV7-6 and TRBJ2-7, with D unclear. The germline V gene has CDR1 SGHVS and CDR2 FNYEAQ. V lost 2 bases to trimming and J lost 2 bases, with 10 bases between them. CDR3 size: 14 residues. As DNA, the CDR3 is TGTGCCAGCAGCTTACTCGCAGGCCCCTACGAGCAGTACTTC. Protein sequence: CASSLLAGPYEQYF.

This clone came up a few times. The chain links TRBV4-3 to TRBJ1-6; TRBD1 matches at 7 bases. With V trimmed by 4 bases and J by 8 bases, 8 bases remained unmatched. Germline V CDR1 and CDR2: LGHNA, YSLEER. The CDR3 loop spans 15 amino acids. The CDR3 sequence: CASSPIVQGDSPLHF. The CDR3 DNA is TGCGCCAGCAGCCCCATTGTCCAGGGGGATTCACCCCTCCACTTT.

The genes are TRBV4-3 and TRBJ1-5; D uncertain. V was trimmed by 1 base and J by 2 bases, leaving 9 bases between them. This CDR3 region has 15 residues. Germline CDR1 and CDR2: LGHNA and YSLEER. CDR3 sequence: CASSQGRGGNQPQHF. The CDR3 DNA follows: TGCGCCAGCAGCCAAGGACGTGGAGGCAATCAGCCCCAGCATTTT.

V gene TRBV6-5 combines with J gene TRBJ1-2; D not certain. Per the germline V gene, CDR1 is MNHEY and CDR2 is SVGAGI. Trimming shortened V by 0 bases and J by 4 bases, and 9 bases separated the two germline ends. The CDR3 extends over 14 amino acids. The CDR3 nucleotides read TGTGCCAGCAGTTACTCCGCCGGTCCCTATGGCTACACCTTC. Translation: CASSYSAGPYGYTF.

J is TRBJ2-7 and V is TRBV11-2; D is undetermined. Trimming shortened V by 1 base and J by 3 bases, and 10 bases separated the two germline ends. Germline V lookup: CDR1 SGHAT, CDR2 FQNNGV. This CDR3 spans 14 amino acids. Here the CDR3 DNA reads TGTGCCAGCAGCTTAGGACGGCCTAGCTACGAGCAGTACTTC. Translated, it gives CASSLGRPSYEQYF.

The CDR3 nucleotides are TGTGCTTCACAGGGGGCCTCCTACGAGCAGTACTTC. Translation gives CASQGASYEQYF. The V and J genes are TRBV10-3 and TRBJ2-7; 9 bases match TRBD1. CDR3 size: 12 residues. Germline lookup yields CDR1 ENHRY and CDR2 SYGVKD.

This rearrangement joins TRBV7-7 to TRBJ1-3, with a weak D call TRBD1 (5 bases). Germline CDR1 is SSHAT and CDR2 is FNYEAQ (reference sequence). This CDR3 spans 13 amino acids. V lost 10 bases, J lost 4 bases, and 14 bases lay in between. CDR3 amino acids: CATVGGPGNTIYF. The CDR3 coding sequence is TGTGCCACAGTCGGGGGACCGGGAAACACCATATATTTT.

The genes are TRBV7-2 and TRBJ1-2, with D tentatively TRBD1 (5 bases). V lost 1 base to trimming and J lost 2 bases, with 8 bases between them. CDR1 and CDR2 from the germline V gene are SGHTA and FQGNSA. The CDR3 spans 14 residues. The CDR3 spells CASSLDGGNYGYTF. The CDR3 DNA follows: TGTGCCAGCAGCTTAGACGGGGGAAACTATGGCTACACCTTC.

The chain has TRBV10-1 and TRBJ1-1; D not certain. The ends were cut back, 10 bases at V and 2 bases at J, with 17 bases in the middle. CDR1 WNHNN and CDR2 SYGVQD come from the germline V gene (reference sequence). CDR3 length: 14 amino acids. Here the CDR3 DNA reads TGCGCCATCATAATGACCGACAATAACACTGAAGCTTTCTTT. Amino acids: CAIIMTDNNTEAFF.

The chain uses TRBV9 and TRBJ1-1; TRBD1 aligns across 9 bases. J gave up 5 bases and V 3 bases, and 11 bases lay outside the gene matches. Germline V gives CDR1 SGDLS, CDR2 YYNGEE. This CDR3 comprises 16 residues. The CDR3 here is CASSASADRGDTEAFF. In DNA form, the CDR3 reads TGTGCCAGCAGCGCGAGTGCGGACAGGGGAGATACTGAAGCTTTCTTT.

This clone was seen a single time. The V and J genes are TRBV7-9 and TRBJ1-6; 9 nucleotides match TRBD1. Germline CDR1 reads SEHNR; CDR2 reads FQNEAQ (reference sequence). J lost 10 bases, V lost 5 bases, and 12 bases had no gene match. The length of the CDR3 is 16 residues. This CDR3 is CASSPLGDRATSPLHF. The CDR3 DNA sequence: TGTGCCAGCAGCCCTCTAGGGGACAGGGCTACATCACCCCTCCACTTT.

J is TRBJ2-1 and V is TRBV11-2; TRBD1 might be the D (6 bases). This CDR3 is 13 amino acids long. Germline V gene data show CDR1 as SGHAT and CDR2 as FQNNGV. V was pared by 3 bases and J by 6 bases, with 9 bases between. As DNA, the CDR3 is TGTGCCAGCAGCTTGGGGGCGACCAATGAGCAGTTCTTC. Translating gives CASSLGATNEQFF.